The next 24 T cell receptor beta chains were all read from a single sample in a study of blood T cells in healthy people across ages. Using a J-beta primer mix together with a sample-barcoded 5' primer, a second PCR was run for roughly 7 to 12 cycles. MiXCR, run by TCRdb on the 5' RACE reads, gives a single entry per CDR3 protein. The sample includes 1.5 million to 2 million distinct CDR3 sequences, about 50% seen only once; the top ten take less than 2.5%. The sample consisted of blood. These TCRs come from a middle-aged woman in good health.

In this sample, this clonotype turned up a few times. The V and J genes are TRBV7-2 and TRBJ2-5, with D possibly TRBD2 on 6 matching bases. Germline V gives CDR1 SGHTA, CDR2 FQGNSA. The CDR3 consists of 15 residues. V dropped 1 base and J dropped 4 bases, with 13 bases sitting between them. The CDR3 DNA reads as TGTGCCAGCAGCTTAGATGGGGCCGGGGGAGAGACCCAGTACTTC. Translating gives CASSLDGAGGETQYF.

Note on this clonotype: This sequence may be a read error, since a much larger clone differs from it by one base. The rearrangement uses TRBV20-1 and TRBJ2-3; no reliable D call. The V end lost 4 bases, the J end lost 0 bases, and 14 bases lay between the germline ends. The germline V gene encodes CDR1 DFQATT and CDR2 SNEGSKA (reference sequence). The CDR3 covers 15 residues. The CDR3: CSAIARSYSTDTQYF. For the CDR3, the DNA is TGCAGTGCTATTGCCAGGAGTTATAGCACAGATACGCAGTATTTT.

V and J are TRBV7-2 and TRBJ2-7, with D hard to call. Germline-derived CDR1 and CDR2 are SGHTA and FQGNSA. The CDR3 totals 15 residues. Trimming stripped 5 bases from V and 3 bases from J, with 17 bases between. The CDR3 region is CASSLTGPVIYEQYF. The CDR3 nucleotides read TGTGCCAGCAGCCTGACCGGACCTGTAATCTACGAGCAGTACTTC. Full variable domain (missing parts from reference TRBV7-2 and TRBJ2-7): GAGVSQSPSNKVTEKGKDVELRCDPISGHTALYWYRQSLGQGLEFLIYFQGNSAPDKSGLPSDRFSAERTGGSVSTLTIQRTQQEDSAVYLCASSLTGPVIYEQYFGPGTRLTVT.

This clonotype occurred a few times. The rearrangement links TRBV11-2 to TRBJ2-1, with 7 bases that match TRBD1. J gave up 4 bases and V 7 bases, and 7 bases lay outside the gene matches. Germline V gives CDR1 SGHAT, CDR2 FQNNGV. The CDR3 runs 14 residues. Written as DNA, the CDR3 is TGTGCCAGCACCCCCGGGACAGCTTACAATGAGCAGTTCTTC. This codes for CASTPGTAYNEQFF.

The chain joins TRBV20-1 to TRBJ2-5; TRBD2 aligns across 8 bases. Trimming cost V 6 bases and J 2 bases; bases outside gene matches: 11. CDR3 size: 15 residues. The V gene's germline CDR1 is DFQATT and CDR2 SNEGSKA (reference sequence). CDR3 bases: TGCAGTGCCCAGAGAGGGGCGGGGGGACAAGAGACCCAGTACTTC. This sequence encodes CSAQRGAGGQETQYF.

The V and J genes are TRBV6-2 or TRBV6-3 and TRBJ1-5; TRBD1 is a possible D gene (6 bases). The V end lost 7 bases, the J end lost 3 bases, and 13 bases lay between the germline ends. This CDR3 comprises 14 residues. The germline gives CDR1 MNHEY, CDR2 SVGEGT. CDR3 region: CASTEGGYNQPQHF. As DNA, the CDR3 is TGTGCCAGCACCGAGGGGGGTTACAATCAGCCCCAGCATTTT.

This CDR3 reads CSAKGWGQTYEQYF. The CDR3 bases are TGCAGTGCTAAAGGATGGGGACAGACCTACGAGCAGTACTTC. The rearrangement links TRBV20-1 to TRBJ2-7; 7 bases map to TRBD1. Trimming cost V 4 bases and J 2 bases; bases outside gene matches: 8. The CDR3 extends over 14 amino acids. Looked up from germline, CDR1 is DFQATT and CDR2 is SNEGSKA (reference sequence).

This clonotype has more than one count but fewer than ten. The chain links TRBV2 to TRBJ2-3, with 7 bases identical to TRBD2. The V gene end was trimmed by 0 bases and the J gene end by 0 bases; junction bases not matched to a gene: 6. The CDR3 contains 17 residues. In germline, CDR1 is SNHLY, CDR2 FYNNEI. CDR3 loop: CASSEAAGDRSTDTQYF. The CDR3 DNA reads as TGTGCCAGCAGTGAAGCGGCGGGGGACCGTAGCACAGATACGCAGTATTTT.

The CDR3 spells CASSYGYSEQYF. The CDR3 bases are TGTGCCAGCAGTTACGGGTACTCCGAGCAGTACTTC. V gene TRBV6-2 or TRBV6-3 combines with J gene TRBJ2-7; D remains unclear. Germline V gene data show CDR1 as MNHEY and CDR2 as SVGEGT. V was clipped by 2 bases and J by 6 bases, with 8 bases between them. The CDR3 length is 12 residues.

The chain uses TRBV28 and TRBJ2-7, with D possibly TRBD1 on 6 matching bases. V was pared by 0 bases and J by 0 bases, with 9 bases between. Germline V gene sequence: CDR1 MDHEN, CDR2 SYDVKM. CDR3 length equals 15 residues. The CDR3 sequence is CASSLWDSSSYEQYF. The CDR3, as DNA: TGTGCCAGCAGTTTATGGGACAGCAGCTCCTACGAGCAGTACTTC.

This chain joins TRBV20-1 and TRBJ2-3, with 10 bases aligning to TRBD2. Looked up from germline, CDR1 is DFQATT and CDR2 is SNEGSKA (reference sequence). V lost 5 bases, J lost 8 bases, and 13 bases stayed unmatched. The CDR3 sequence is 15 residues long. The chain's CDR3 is CSAPPGLAIHATQYF. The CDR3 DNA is TGCAGTGCTCCTCCGGGACTAGCGATCCACGCTACGCAGTATTTT.

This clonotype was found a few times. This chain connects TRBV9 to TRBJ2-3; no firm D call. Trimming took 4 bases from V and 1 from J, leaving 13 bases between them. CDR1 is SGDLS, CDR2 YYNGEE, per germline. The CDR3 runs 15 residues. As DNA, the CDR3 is TGTGCCAGCAGCCCTGAGATATCAGGCACAGATACGCAGTATTTT. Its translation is CASSPEISGTDTQYF.

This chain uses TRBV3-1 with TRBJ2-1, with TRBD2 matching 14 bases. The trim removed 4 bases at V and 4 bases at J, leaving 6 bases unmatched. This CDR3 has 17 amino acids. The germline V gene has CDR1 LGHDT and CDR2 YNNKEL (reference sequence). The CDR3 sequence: CASSLPGTSGGYNEQFF. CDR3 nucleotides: TGTGCCAGCAGCCTCCCCGGGACTAGCGGGGGATACAATGAGCAGTTCTTC.

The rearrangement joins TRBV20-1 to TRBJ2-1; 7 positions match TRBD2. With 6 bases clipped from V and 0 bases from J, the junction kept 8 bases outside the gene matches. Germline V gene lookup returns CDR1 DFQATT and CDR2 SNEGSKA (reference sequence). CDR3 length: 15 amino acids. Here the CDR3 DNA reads TGCAGTGCCATAAAAGCGGGGAACTCCTACAATGAGCAGTTCTTC. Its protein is CSAIKAGNSYNEQFF.

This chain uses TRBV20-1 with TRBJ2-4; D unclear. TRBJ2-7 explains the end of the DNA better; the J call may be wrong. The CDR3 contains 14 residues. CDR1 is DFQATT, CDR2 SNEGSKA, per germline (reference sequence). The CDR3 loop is CSATVPAKNYEQYF. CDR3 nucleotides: TGCAGTGCGACCGTCCCAGCGAAAAACTACGAGCAGTACTTC.

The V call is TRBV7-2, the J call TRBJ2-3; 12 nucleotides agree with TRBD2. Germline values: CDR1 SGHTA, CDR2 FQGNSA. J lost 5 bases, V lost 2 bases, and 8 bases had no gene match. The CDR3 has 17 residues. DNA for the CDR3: TGTGCCAGCAGCTTAAGGCTAGCGGGGGGGCGGGGAGATACGCAGTATTTT. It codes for CASSLRLAGGRGDTQYF.

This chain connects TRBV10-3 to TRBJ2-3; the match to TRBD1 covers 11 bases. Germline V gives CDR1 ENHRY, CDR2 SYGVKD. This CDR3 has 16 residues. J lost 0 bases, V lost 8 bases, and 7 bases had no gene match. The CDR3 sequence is CAIGTGGSGSTDTQYF. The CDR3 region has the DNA TGTGCCATCGGGACAGGGGGTAGTGGCAGCACAGATACGCAGTATTTT.

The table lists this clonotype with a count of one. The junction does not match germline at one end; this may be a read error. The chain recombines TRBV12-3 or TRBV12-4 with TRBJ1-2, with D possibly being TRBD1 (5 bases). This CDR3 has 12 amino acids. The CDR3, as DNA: TGTGCCGGCAGCCGGGACGGCTATGGCTACACCTTC. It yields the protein CAGSRDGYGYTF.

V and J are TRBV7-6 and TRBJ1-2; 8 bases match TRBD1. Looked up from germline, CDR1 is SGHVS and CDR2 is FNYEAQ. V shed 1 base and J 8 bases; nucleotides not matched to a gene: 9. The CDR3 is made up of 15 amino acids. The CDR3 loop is CASSLDVQGAFGYTF. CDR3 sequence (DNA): TGTGCCAGCAGCTTAGACGTGCAGGGGGCTTTCGGCTACACCTTC.

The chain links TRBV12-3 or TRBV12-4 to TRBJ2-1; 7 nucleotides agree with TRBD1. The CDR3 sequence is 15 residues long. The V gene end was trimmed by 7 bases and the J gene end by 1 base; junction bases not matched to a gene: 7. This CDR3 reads CASTLQGKSYNEQFF. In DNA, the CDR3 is TGTGCCAGCACCTTACAGGGGAAGTCCTACAATGAGCAGTTCTTC.

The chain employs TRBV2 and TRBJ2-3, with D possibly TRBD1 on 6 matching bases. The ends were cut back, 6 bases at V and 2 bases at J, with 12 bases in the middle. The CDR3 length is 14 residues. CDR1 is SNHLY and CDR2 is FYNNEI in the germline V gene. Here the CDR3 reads CASSRDKITDTQYF. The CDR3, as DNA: TGTGCCAGCAGCCGGGACAAAATCACAGATACGCAGTATTTT.

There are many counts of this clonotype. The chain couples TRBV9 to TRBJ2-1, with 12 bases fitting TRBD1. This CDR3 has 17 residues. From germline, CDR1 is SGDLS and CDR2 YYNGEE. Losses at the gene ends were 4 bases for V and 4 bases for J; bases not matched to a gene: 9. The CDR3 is CASSTPRDRGPYNEQFF. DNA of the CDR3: TGTGCCAGCAGCACTCCCCGGGACAGGGGGCCTTACAATGAGCAGTTCTTC.

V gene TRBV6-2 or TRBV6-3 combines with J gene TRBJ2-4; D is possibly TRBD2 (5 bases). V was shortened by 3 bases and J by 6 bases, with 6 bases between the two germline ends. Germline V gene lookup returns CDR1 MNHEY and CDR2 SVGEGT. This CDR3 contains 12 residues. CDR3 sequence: CASSYAGNIQYF. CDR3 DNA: TGTGCCAGCAGTTATGCGGGAAACATTCAGTACTTC.

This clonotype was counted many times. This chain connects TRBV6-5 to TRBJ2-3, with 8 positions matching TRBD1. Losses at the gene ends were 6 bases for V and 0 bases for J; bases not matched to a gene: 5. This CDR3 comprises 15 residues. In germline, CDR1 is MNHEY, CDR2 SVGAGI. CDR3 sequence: CASSPDRGSTDTQYF. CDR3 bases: TGTGCCAGCAGCCCCGACAGGGGAAGCACAGATACGCAGTATTTT.